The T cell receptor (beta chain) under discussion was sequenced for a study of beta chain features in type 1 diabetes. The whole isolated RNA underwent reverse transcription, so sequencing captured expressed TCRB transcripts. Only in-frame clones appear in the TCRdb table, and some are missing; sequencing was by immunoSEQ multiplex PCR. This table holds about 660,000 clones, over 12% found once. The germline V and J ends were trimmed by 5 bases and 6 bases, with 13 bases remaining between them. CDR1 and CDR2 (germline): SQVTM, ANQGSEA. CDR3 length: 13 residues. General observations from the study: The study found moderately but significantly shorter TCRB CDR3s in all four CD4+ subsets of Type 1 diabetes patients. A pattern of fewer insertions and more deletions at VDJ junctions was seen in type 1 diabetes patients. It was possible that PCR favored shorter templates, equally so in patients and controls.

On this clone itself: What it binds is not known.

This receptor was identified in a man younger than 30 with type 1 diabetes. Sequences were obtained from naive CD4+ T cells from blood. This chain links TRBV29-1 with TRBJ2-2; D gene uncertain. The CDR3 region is CSVNTKLPGELFF. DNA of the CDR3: TGCAGCGTTAACACCAAATTGCCCGGGGAGCTGTTTTTT.